This T cell receptor (beta chain) was recovered during a study of blood T cell repertoires in COVID-19. Across the whole study: Donors in the United States, Italy and Spain gave samples during acute or convalescent COVID-19.

Per the original data handling: Cell counts per sample came from amplifying reference gene primers. The repertoire was sequenced with immunoSEQ multiplex PCR; TCRdb's copy has only in-frame clones and lacks some. The V and J calls and clone size come from that table; D and trimming were worked out from the DNA. The sample shows roughly 95,000 clones, roughly four fifths of them seen only once. The CDR3 loop spans 14 amino acids. Per germline, CDR1 WSHSY and CDR2 SAAADI. V lost 7 bases to trimming and J lost 10 bases; unmatched junction nucleotides: 7. The sample comprised peripheral blood. This rearrangement joins TRBV10-2 to TRBJ2-1; TRBD2 matches at 13 bases. The receptor comes from a man aged 50-60 years with active or convalescent COVID-19. As DNA, the CDR3 is TGCGCCAGCACTCCCGGGACTAGCGGGGAGGAGCAGTTCTTC. As protein: CASTPGTSGEEQFF.